This TCR beta chain was retrieved from a study of blood T cell repertoires in COVID-19. Across the study: From the United States, Italy and Spain came samples of acute and convalescent COVID-19.

Participant-given clinical history determined each cohort assignment. CDR1 is SGHTA, CDR2 FQGNSA, per germline. CDR3 size: 15 residues. The V end was cut by 2 bases, the J end by 2 bases, with 7 bases between. This clone appeared once. Per the original data handling: Researchers report that nucleated cell counts were estimated from reference gene primer amplification. The data were produced by immunoSEQ multiplex PCR, yet TCRdb's version contains in-frame clones alone and is incomplete. V, J and clone size are those of that table, while D and trimming were read from the DNA. The data contain about 200,000 clones, 89% of them singletons.

The chain has TRBV7-2 and TRBJ2-6, with D possibly matching TRBD1 (6 bases). Sequenced input: PBMCs or T cells enriched from blood (not recorded which). This TCR was recovered from a woman between 35 and 50 years old with acute COVID-19. CDR3 nucleotides: TGTGCCAGCAGCTTAAAGGGGGCTGGGGCCAACGTCCTGACTTTC. Its translation is CASSLKGAGANVLTF.